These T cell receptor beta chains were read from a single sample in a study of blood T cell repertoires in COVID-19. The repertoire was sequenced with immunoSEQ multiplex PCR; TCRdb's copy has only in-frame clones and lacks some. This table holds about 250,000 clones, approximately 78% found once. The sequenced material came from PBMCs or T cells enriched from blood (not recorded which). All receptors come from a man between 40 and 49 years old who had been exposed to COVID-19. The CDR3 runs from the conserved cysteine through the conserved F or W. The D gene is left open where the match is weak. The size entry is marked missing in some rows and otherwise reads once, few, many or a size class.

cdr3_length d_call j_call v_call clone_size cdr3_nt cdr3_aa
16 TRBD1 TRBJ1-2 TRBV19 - TGTGCCAGTAGTATAGGGGCAGGGGACAGGGGACGTGGCTACACCTTC CASSIGAGDRGRGYTF
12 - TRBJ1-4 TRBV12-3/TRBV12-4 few TGTGCCAGCAGCAGTTCCAATGAAAAACTGTTTTTT CASSSSNEKLFF
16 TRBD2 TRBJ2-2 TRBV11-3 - TGTGCCAGCAGCTTCCCTAGCGGGGCCTTCTCTCGGGAGCTGTTTTTT CASSFPSGAFSRELFF
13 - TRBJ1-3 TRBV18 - TGTGCCAGCTACCCTAGCTCTGGAAACACCATATATTTT CASYPSSGNTIYF
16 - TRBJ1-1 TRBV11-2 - TGTGCCAGCAGCCGCCCCCGGGGGACGGTTCGCACTGAAGCTTTCTTT CASSRPRGTVRTEAFF
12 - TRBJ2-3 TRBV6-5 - TGTGCCAGCAGACCCTACACAGATACGCAGTATTTT CASRPYTDTQYF
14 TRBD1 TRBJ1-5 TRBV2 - TGTGCCAGCAGCAGGGGGACAGGGGGACAGCCCCAGCATTTT CASSRGTGGQPQHF
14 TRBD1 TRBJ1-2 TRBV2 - TGTGCCAGCAGTCCCTGGGACAGGGACTATGGCTACACCTTC CASSPWDRDYGYTF
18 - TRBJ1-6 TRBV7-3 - TGTGCCAGCAGCTTAGGAATACCGAGGGAGGGCGGGTCTTCACCCCTCCACTTT CASSLGIPREGGSSPLHF
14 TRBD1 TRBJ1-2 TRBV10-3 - TGTGCCATCAGTGAGACTCAGGGGGCTGGTGGCTACACCTTC CAISETQGAGGYTF
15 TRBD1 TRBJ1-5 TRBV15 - TGTGCCACCAAAAGGGACAGCCTGGAGAATCAGCCCCAGCATTTT CATKRDSLENQPQHF
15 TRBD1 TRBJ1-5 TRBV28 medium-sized TGTGCCAGCAGTCCCCCGACAGGGATCAATCAGCCCCAGCATTTT CASSPPTGINQPQHF
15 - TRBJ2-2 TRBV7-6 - TGTGCCAGCAGCTTTTCTCTGACTAACACCGGGGAGCTGTTTTTT CASSFSLTNTGELFF
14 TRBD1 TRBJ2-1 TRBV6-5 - TGTGCCGGAAAACGGACAGGGGCAGCACAGGAGCAGTTCTTC CAGKRTGAAQEQFF
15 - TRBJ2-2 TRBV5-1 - TGCGCCAGCAGCTTCGGACAGAAAAACACCGGGGAGCTGTTTTTT CASSFGQKNTGELFF
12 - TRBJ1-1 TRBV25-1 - TGTGCCAGCAGTGCACAGGGCACTGAAGCTTTCTTT CASSAQGTEAFF
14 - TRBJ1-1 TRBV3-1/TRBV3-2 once TGTGCCAGCAGCCAAGTTACAGGGAGTACTGAAGCTTTCTTT CASSQVTGSTEAFF
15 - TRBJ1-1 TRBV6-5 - TGTGCCAGCAGTTACTCTTACAGGTCGAACACTGAAGCTTTCTTT CASSYSYRSNTEAFF
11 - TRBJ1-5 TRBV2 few TGTGCCAGCTCACTGGATCAGCCCCAGCATTTT CASSLDQPQHF
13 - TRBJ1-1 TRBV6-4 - TGTGCCAGCAGTGGCCAGGCCGGCACTGAAGCTTTCTTT CASSGQAGTEAFF
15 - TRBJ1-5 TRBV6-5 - TGTGCCAGCAGTTACTCCGCAGGGTGGGATCAGCCCCAGCATTTT CASSYSAGWDQPQHF
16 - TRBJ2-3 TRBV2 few TGTGCCAGCAGTGAAAGCCCTAGCTTAGGAACAGATACGCAGTATTTT CASSESPSLGTDTQYF
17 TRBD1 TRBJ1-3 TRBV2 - TGTGCCAGCAGTGAGGGGACAGGCCTGAGCTCTGGAAACACCATATATTTT CASSEGTGLSSGNTIYF
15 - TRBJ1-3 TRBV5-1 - TGCGCCAGCAGCCCCAGACAGAGCTCTGGAAACACCATATATTTT CASSPRQSSGNTIYF
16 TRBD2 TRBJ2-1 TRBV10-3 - TGTGCCATCAGTGTTTCGACTAGCGGGCAGACCAATGAGCAGTTCTTC CAISVSTSGQTNEQFF
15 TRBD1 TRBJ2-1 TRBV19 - TGTGCCAGTAGTCTCCGGGACAGAACCTACAATGAGCAGTTCTTC CASSLRDRTYNEQFF
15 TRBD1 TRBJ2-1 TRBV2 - TGTGCCAGCATTCTCGGGACAGAAGCCTACAATGAGCAGTTCTTC CASILGTEAYNEQFF
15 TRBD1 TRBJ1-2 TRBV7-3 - TGTGCCAGCAGCCCGGGACAGGGGGCATTCTATGGCTACACCTTC CASSPGQGAFYGYTF
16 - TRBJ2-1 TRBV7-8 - TGTGCCAGCAGCTTAGCGGGGGCAGGGGTATACAATGAGCAGTTCTTC CASSLAGAGVYNEQFF
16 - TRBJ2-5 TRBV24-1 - TGTGCCACCAGTGATTTGTCTTCTGGGGGCGGTGAGACCCAGTACTTC CATSDLSSGGGETQYF
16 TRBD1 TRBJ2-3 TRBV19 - TGTGCCAGTAGGGACAGGGGTTCGGCTAGCACAGATACGCAGTATTTT CASRDRGSASTDTQYF
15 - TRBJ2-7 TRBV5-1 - TGCGCCAGCAGCTTGAATGGGGGCAGCTCCTACGAGCAGTACTTC CASSLNGGSSYEQYF
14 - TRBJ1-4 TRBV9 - TGTGCCAGCAGCTTCTCAGGGTATGGTGAAAAACTGTTTTTT CASSFSGYGEKLFF
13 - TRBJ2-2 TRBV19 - TGTGCCAGTAGGGCACGCGGCGGCGGGGAGCTGTTTTTT CASRARGGGELFF
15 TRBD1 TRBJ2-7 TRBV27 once TGTGCCAGCAGTTTAAGGGACAGGGTGGGGTACGAGCAGTACTTC CASSLRDRVGYEQYF
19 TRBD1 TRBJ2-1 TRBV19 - TGTGCCAGCACCCCGGGGACAGGGTTCCTAGAACATCTTTTCAATGAGCAGTTCTTC CASTPGTGFLEHLFNEQFF
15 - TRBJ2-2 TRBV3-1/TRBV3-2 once TGTGCCAGCAGCCAAGCCCTAACGAACACCGGGGAGCTGTTTTTT CASSQALTNTGELFF
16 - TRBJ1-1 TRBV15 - TGTGCCACCAGCAGATCCGGTAGAGATTGGAACACTGAAGCTTTCTTT CATSRSGRDWNTEAFF
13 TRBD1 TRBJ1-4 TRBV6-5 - TGTGCCAGCGGGACAGGGACTAATGAAAAACTGTTTTTT CASGTGTNEKLFF
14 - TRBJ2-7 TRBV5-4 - TGTGCCAGCAGCAGTCAGGGAAGCTCCTACGAGCAGTACTTC CASSSQGSSYEQYF
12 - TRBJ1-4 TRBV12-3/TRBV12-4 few TGTGCCAGCAACAGGGCTGGGGAAAAACTGTTTTTT CASNRAGEKLFF
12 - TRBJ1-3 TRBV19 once TGTGCCAGTAGGACAAATGGAAACACCATATATTTT CASRTNGNTIYF
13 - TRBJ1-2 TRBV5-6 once TGTGCCAGCAGCTTGGAGCTAAGCTATGGCTACACCTTC CASSLELSYGYTF
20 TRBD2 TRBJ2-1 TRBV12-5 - TGTGCTAGTGGTCTACGCGGGGGTCTTTTTACGGGAGGGGCCTACAATGAGCAGTTCTTC CASGLRGGLFTGGAYNEQFF
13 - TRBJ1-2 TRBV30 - TGTGCCTCCCGCCCGGGGGGTGGCTATGGCTACACCTTC CASRPGGGYGYTF
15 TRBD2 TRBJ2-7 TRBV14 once TGTGCCAGCAGCCAAGCGGGGAGGGGACCTTACGAGCAGTACTTC CASSQAGRGPYEQYF
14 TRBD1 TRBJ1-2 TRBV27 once TGTGCCAGCAGTTCAAGGACAGGGAACTATGGCTACACCTTC CASSSRTGNYGYTF
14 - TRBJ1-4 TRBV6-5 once TGTGCCAGCAGCCCGGGTGGGGGGGTAGGAAAACTGTTTTTT CASSPGGGVGKLFF
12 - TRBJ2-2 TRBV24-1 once TGTGCCACCAGTTCTGTTAGTAGGGAGCTGTTTTTT CATSSVSRELFF